This is a list of T cell receptor beta chains from one sample in a study of T cells in Graves' hyperthyroidism and ophthalmopathy. TCRdb reanalysed the multiplex PCR reads using MiXCR and keeps one entry per CDR3 protein. The sample shows tens of thousands of distinct CDR3 sequences, about 49% of them seen only once. The source material was blood. The receptors come from a woman aged 45-65 years with Graves' hyperthyroidism that later progressed to Graves' ophthalmopathy. Both conserved end residues are part of each CDR3. D genes are given only for firm matches. The size field is filled for only some rows; it gives once, few, many or a size class.

NA	TRBV18	TRBJ2-2	TRBD1	CASSPSGSGGSSGELFF	TGTGCCAGCTCACCGAGCGGATCAGGGGGCAGCAGCGGGGAGCTGTTTTTT
NA	TRBV28	TRBJ2-3	TRBD1	CASSFISRDRVSDTQYF	TGTGCCAGCAGTTTCATTAGCCGGGACAGGGTTTCGGATACGCAGTATTTT
many	TRBV2	TRBJ1-1	NA	CARGRENTEAFF	TGTGCCAGGGGCCGGGAAAACACTGAAGCTTTCTTT
NA	TRBV9	TRBJ1-2	NA	CASSVLGGYTF	TGTGCCAGTAGCGTACTCGGGGGCTACACCTTC
many	TRBV30	TRBJ2-7	NA	CAWSVEAYEQYF	TGTGCCTGGAGCGTGGAGGCCTACGAGCAGTACTTC
many	TRBV12-3/TRBV12-4	TRBJ1-5	NA	CASSSIQSFQPQHF	TGTGCCAGCAGTTCGATCCAGAGTTTTCAGCCCCAGCATTTT
medium-sized	TRBV20-1	TRBJ1-2	NA	CSARDTGSSSGYTF	TGCAGTGCTAGAGATACAGGGTCTTCGAGTGGCTACACCTTC
NA	TRBV20-1	TRBJ2-3	TRBD2	CSAAPRLAGGTDTQYF	TGCAGTGCGGCCCCCCGACTAGCGGGAGGCACAGATACGCAGTATTTT
NA	TRBV2	TRBJ2-3	NA	CASSEGRVDTQYF	TGTGCCAGCAGTGAAGGGAGGGTAGATACGCAGTATTTT
few	TRBV2	TRBJ1-2	NA	CASSESPGGYGYTF	TGTGCCAGCAGTGAATCTCCGGGAGGATATGGCTACACCTTC
once	TRBV5-6	TRBJ2-3	NA	CASANKGKSLHTQYF	TGTGCCAGTGCTAACAAGGGTAAAAGCTTGCATACGCAGTATTTT
NA	TRBV20-1	TRBJ1-2	TRBD1	CSASIRDRGVYGYTF	TGCAGTGCTAGTATCCGGGACAGGGGGGTCTACGGCTACACCTTC
many	TRBV9	TRBJ2-3	TRBD1	CASSKRDREYTDTQYF	TGTGCCAGCAGCAAACGGGACAGAGAATACACAGATACGCAGTATTTT
many	TRBV12-3/TRBV12-4	TRBJ2-7	NA	CASSPNSYEQYF	TGTGCCAGCAGTCCGAACTCCTACGAGCAGTACTTC
many	TRBV5-1	TRBJ2-7	TRBD1	CASSLVGTGPEQYF	TGCGCCAGCAGCTTGGTGGGGACAGGCCCCGAGCAGTACTTC
NA	TRBV6-2/TRBV6-3	TRBJ2-5	NA	CASSHGQVTVETQYF	TGTGCCAGCAGTCACGGGCAGGTGACGGTTGAGACCCAGTACTTC
medium-sized	TRBV10-3	TRBJ2-7	TRBD2	CAIKGLAGSYEQYF	TGTGCCATAAAAGGACTAGCGGGTTCCTACGAGCAGTACTTC
NA	TRBV20-1	TRBJ2-6	TRBD2	CSAREEGLAGPVLTF	TGCAGTGCTAGAGAAGAGGGACTAGCGGGACCGGTCCTGACTTTC
many	TRBV7-6	TRBJ1-4	NA	CASSLSYRSTNEKLFF	TGTGCCAGCAGCTTATCGTACAGGTCAACTAATGAAAAACTGTTTTTT
NA	TRBV2	TRBJ2-1	NA	CASSPGAGYNEQFF	TGTGCCAGCAGTCCAGGTGCAGGCTACAATGAGCAGTTCTTC
NA	TRBV20-1	TRBJ2-7	NA	CSARDTQGKSPYEQYF	TGCAGTGCTAGAGATACCCAGGGGAAGTCTCCTTACGAGCAGTACTTC
NA	TRBV20-1	TRBJ2-1	NA	CSASSMVENNEQFF	TGCAGTGCTAGTTCGATGGTGGAGAACAATGAGCAGTTCTTC
NA	TRBV7-6	TRBJ2-1	TRBD2	CASSLGVPSGSTSTDTQFF	TGTGCCAGCAGCTTAGGGGTCCCTAGCGGGAGCACTAGCACAGATACGCAGTTCTTC
NA	TRBV6-5	TRBJ1-1	NA	CASSYIGVLNTVACF	TGTGCCAGCAGTTATATCGGCGTACTGAACACTGTAGCTTGCTTT
many	TRBV2	TRBJ2-3	NA	CASIGTLGTQYF	TGTGCCAGCATCGGGACTCTTGGTACGCAGTATTTT
many	TRBV5-1	TRBJ2-2	TRBD1	CASSVLQGDTGELFF	TGCGCCAGCAGCGTCCTACAGGGGGACACCGGGGAGCTGTTTTTT
NA	TRBV24-1	TRBJ2-1	TRBD2	CATSEAEGTNYNEQFF	TGTGCCACCAGTGAAGCGGAGGGGACTAACTACAATGAGCAGTTCTTC
NA	TRBV7-3	TRBJ2-5	NA	CASSLPGGTQEKKETQYF	TGTGCCAGCAGCTTACCCGGCGGGACCCAGGAGAAAAAAGAGACCCAGTACTTC
NA	TRBV5-1	TRBJ2-7	TRBD1	CASRTGTGHYERYF	TGCGCCAGCAGAACCGGGACAGGACACTACGAGCGGTACTTC